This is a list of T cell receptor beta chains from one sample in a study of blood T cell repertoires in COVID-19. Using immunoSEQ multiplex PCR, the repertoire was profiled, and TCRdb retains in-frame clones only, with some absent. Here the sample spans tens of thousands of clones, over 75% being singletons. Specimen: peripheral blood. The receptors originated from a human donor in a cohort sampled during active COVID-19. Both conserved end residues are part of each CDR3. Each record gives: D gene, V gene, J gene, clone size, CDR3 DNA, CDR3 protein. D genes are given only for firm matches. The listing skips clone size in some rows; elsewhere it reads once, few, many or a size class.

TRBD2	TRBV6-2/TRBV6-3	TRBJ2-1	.	TGTGCCAGCAGTTACACTGGCGGGGGGGCGAAAGAGCAGTTCTTC	CASSYTGGGAKEQFF
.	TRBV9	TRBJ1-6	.	TGTGCCAGCAGCGCAGAGGCAGAGGGTTCACCCCTCCACTTT	CASSAEAEGSPLHF
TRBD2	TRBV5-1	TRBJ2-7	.	TGCGCCAGCAGCCCACTAGCGGGAGGGACCTACGAGCAGTACTTC	CASSPLAGGTYEQYF
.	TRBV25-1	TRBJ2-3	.	TGTGCCAGGAAGAGGCGCACAGATACGCAGTATTTT	CARKRRTDTQYF
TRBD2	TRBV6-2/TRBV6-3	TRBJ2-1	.	TGTGCCAGCAGTTACTCCGCTCGGGGGGATTACAATGAGCAGTTCTTC	CASSYSARGDYNEQFF
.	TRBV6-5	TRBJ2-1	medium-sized	TGTGCCAGCAGCCACCAGGCGAATGAGCAGTTCTTC	CASSHQANEQFF
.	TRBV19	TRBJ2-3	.	TGTGCCACTACCCCCTCCCCCGCAGATACGCAGTATTTT	CATTPSPADTQYF
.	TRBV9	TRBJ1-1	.	TGTGCCAGCAGCGGTCCCCCGGGGAACACTGAAGCTTTCTTT	CASSGPPGNTEAFF
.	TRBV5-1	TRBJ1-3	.	TGCGCCAGCAGCTTGGCCCTAGGCTCTGGAAACACCATATATTTT	CASSLALGSGNTIYF
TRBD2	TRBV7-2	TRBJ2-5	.	TGTGCCAGCAGCTCCCCTGGAGGCGGGAGGGAGACCCAGTACTTC	CASSSPGGGRETQYF
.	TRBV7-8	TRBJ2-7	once	TGTGCCAGCAGCTCGCCGGGACTCTCCTACGAGCAGTACTTC	CASSSPGLSYEQYF
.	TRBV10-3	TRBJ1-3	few	TGTGCCATCAGTGAGTCCTTGCGGACCATATATTTT	CAISESLRTIYF
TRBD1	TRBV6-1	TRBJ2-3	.	TGTGCCAGCAGTGAAGGGACAGGGGTGGTAGATACGCAGTATTTT	CASSEGTGVVDTQYF
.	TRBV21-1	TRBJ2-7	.	TGTGCCAGCAGCAAAGCACCCCCGGGACAGGGGGCGAGGGAGCAGTACTTC	CASSKAPPGQGAREQYF
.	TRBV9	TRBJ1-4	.	TGTGCCAGCAGCCTTAACAGGGTGGGCGAAAAACTGTTTTTT	CASSLNRVGEKLFF
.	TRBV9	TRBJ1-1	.	TGTGCCAGCAGCGTAGAGGGGGGGCACATGAACACTGAAGCTTTCTTT	CASSVEGGHMNTEAFF
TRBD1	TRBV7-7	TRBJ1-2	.	TGTGCCAGCAGCTTAGCCCCGGACAGGGTCTATGGCTACACCTTC	CASSLAPDRVYGYTF
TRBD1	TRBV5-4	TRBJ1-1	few	TGTGCCAGCAGCGTCACGGGGGACAGTGAAGCTTTCTTT	CASSVTGDSEAFF
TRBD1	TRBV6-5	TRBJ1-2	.	TGTGCCAGCAGTCTGGACAGGGGGACTAACTATGGCTACACCTTC	CASSLDRGTNYGYTF
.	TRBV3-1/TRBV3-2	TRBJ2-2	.	TGTGCCAGCAGCCCGGACTGGGCGGTCGGGGAGCTGTTTTTT	CASSPDWAVGELFF
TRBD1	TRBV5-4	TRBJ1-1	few	TGTGCCAGCAGCAAGACGGGACAGTGGGGGGTGAACACTGAAGCTTTCTTT	CASSKTGQWGVNTEAFF